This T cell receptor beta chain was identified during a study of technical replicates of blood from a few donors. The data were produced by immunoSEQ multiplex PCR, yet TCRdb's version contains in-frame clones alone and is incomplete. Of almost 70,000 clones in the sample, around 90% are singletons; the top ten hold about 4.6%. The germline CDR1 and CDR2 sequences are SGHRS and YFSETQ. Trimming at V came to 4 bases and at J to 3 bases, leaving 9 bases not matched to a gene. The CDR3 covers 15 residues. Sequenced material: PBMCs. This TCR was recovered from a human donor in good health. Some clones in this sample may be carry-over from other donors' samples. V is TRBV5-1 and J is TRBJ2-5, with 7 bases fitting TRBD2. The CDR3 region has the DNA TGCGCCAGCAGCCTGGGGTTGGGGGGGAAAGAGACCCAGTACTTC. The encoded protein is CASSLGLGGKETQYF. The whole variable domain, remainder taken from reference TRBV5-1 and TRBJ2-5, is KAGVTQTPRYLIKTRGQQVTLSCSPISGHRSVSWYQQTPGQGLQFLFEYFSETQRNKGNFPGRFSGRQFSNSRSEMNVSTLELGDSALYLCASSLGLGGKETQYFGPGTRLLVL.